The rows below give T cell receptor beta chains drawn from one sample of a study of T-cell memory formation after mild COVID-19. TCRdb processed the 5' RACE reads anew with MiXCR; each CDR3 protein has one entry. The sample lists 150,000 or so distinct CDR3 sequences; 11% were seen once. The sequencing input was PBMCs or a T cell subset sorted from them (not recorded which). These receptors originate from a man aged 18 to 30 who had mild COVID-19 (a few samples of this study predate the infection). Cell type and time point are not known. The CDR3 runs from the conserved cysteine through the conserved F or W.

TRBV7-8	TRBJ1-4	CASSLSGGGEKLFF
TRBV9	TRBJ2-7	CASSRTISPYEQYF
TRBV6-5	TRBJ1-4	CASSYRDQGGRKLFF
TRBV11-1	TRBJ2-7	CASSSRQGTYEQYF
TRBV20-1	TRBJ2-7	CSARDYSGGHEQYF
TRBV5-1	TRBJ2-3	CASSSEGADTQYF
TRBV5-4	TRBJ1-1	CASSLGQGKDTEAFF
TRBV11-2	TRBJ1-1	CASSLAFQPTGTGVGAFF
TRBV29-1	TRBJ2-5	CSVCGLQETQYF
TRBV5-1	TRBJ2-3	CASSLDGKSDTQYF
TRBV4-2	TRBJ1-5	CASSEHRDSHQPQHF
TRBV7-8	TRBJ1-2	CASSRTGYYGYTF
TRBV4-3	TRBJ2-2	CASSLGDDTGELFF
TRBV3-1	TRBJ2-2	CASSHGGADTGELFF
TRBV29-1	TRBJ1-6	CSVKDSLTGNSPLHF
TRBV10-3	TRBJ2-3	CAISRTSASGVTDTQYF
TRBV5-1	TRBJ2-3	CASSSGVDTYTDTQYF
TRBV20-1	TRBJ2-5	CSASRAQETQYF
TRBV5-1	TRBJ2-1	CASSTGTSGKSSYNEQFF
TRBV21-1	TRBJ2-2	CASPPAGGEANTGELFF
TRBV7-2	TRBJ1-1	CASSLGRTRGRFEAFF
TRBV3-1	TRBJ2-5	CASSQDPSSQETQYF
TRBV9	TRBJ1-2	CASSPGDGNYGYTF
TRBV6-6	TRBJ1-1	CACLLGTANTEAFF
TRBV2	TRBJ2-2	CASVAGWTGELFF
TRBV12-3/TRBV12-4	TRBJ1-2	CASSSTYYGYTF